The rows below give T cell receptor beta chains drawn from one sample of a study of CD8+CD57+ T cells in acquired aplastic anemia. TCRdb recomputed calls from the reads with MiXCR, one row per CDR3 protein. The sample has about 42,000 distinct CDR3 sequences; around 67% are singletons. Sequencing input: sorted CD4+, CD8+, or CD8+CD57+ T cells (not recorded which) from PBMCs. These receptor sequences come from a human donor in good health, serving as a control. Both conserved end residues are trimmed from each CDR3.

J gene: TRBJ2-1; V gene: TRBV2; CDR3 protein: ASSDGLNSYNEQF
J gene: NA; V gene: TRBV15; CDR3 protein: ATSRDRPYEQY
J gene: TRBJ2-7; V gene: TRBV5-1; CDR3 protein: ASSSTVRGNEQY
J gene: TRBJ2-7; V gene: TRBV9; CDR3 protein: ASGRGAYEQY
J gene: TRBJ1-4; V gene: TRBV6-6; CDR3 protein: ASSQPDRNEKLF
J gene: TRBJ2-7; V gene: TRBV7-2; CDR3 protein: ASRLQGTHEQY
J gene: TRBJ1-1; V gene: TRBV10-3; CDR3 protein: AISESGLNTEAF
J gene: TRBJ2-2; V gene: TRBV24-1; CDR3 protein: ATSDLFQNTGELF
J gene: TRBJ1-1; V gene: TRBV7-6; CDR3 protein: ASSLGTTGTEAF
J gene: TRBJ2-7; V gene: TRBV6-5; CDR3 protein: ASSSSIETYEQY
J gene: TRBJ2-1; V gene: TRBV19; CDR3 protein: ASSGGTGRREQF
J gene: TRBJ1-6; V gene: TRBV2; CDR3 protein: ASRGQAIGSPLH
J gene: TRBJ1-1; V gene: TRBV19; CDR3 protein: ASNTGNTEAF
J gene: TRBJ1-5; V gene: TRBV15; CDR3 protein: ATSTTGDSNQPQH
J gene: TRBJ2-5; V gene: TRBV15; CDR3 protein: ATSRDRGLETQY
J gene: TRBJ1-2; V gene: TRBV25-1; CDR3 protein: ASSDPISNYGYT
J gene: TRBJ2-3; V gene: TRBV25-1; CDR3 protein: ASSPPQTPGDTQY
J gene: TRBJ1-5; V gene: TRBV2; CDR3 protein: ASNWGGNQPQH
J gene: TRBJ1-3; V gene: TRBV7-6; CDR3 protein: ASSLLQGAGNTIY
J gene: TRBJ1-6; V gene: TRBV5-1; CDR3 protein: ASSLEGSNSPLH